This T cell receptor (beta chain) was profiled in a study of blood T cell repertoires in COVID-19. Study details: Italy, Spain and the United States were the sources of the convalescent and acute COVID-19 samples. From T cells, B-cell-depleted T cells, or PBMCs came the material, which was cDNA or gDNA.

The CDR3 extends over 15 amino acids. The germline V gene encodes CDR1 LNHDA and CDR2 SQIVND (reference sequence). V gave up 5 bases and J gave up 3 bases; unmatched junction bases: 9. Authors' analysis steps: Amplifying reference gene primers gave estimates of nucleated cell counts. Method: immunoSEQ multiplex PCR; TCRdb's copy keeps in-frame clones and lacks some. V and J calls plus clone size are reproduced from that table; the DNA served to infer D and trimming. The table lists approximately 300,000 clones, 75% to 90% of them singletons, with roughly 2.4% in the top ten. The V call is TRBV19, the J call TRBJ1-2; 7 bases are shared with TRBD1. The clonotype originates from a woman aged 45 to 65 who had recovered from COVID-19. The material sequenced was peripheral blood. The CDR3 region is CASSAGTVGDYGYTF. The CDR3 nucleotides are TGTGCCAGTAGTGCCGGGACAGTGGGCGACTATGGCTACACCTTC.